This T cell receptor (beta chain) was recovered during a study of shared clonotypes between healthy human individuals. In the study overall: Donors were a couple of women and a few men aged 18 to 49.

Study results and caveats: Generation probabilities of non-shared clonotypes were lower (relative to those shared by all four donors). Clonotype sharing among donors was thought likely to change with sequencing depth. Shared clonotypes: 4.5% to 5% naive CD4, about 4% naive CD8, under 2.5% memory CD4, 0.4% memory CD8.

Profiling relied on immunoSEQ multiplex PCR, and the TCRdb table lists in-frame clones only, not all of them. The sample yields 2 million or so clones, about 95% seen once. Cells designated naive CD8 were CD45RO-negative and were positively selected for CCR7, with terminally differentiated effector memory CD45RA+ cells excluded. A word on this clone: The antigen remains unidentified.

The V end was cut by 4 bases, the J end by 3 bases, with 10 bases between. Germline-derived CDR1 and CDR2 are SGHTA and FQGNSA. The CDR3 loop spans 13 amino acids. The chain combines TRBV7-2 with TRBJ2-7, with D perhaps given as TRBD1 or TRBD2 (5 bases each). This clonotype was sampled from a man younger than 35 in good health. Source material: naive CD8+ T cells sorted from blood. The DNA of the CDR3 is TGTGCCAGCAGCTGGCTGGGGGACTACGAGCAGTACTTC. The encoded protein is CASSWLGDYEQYF.